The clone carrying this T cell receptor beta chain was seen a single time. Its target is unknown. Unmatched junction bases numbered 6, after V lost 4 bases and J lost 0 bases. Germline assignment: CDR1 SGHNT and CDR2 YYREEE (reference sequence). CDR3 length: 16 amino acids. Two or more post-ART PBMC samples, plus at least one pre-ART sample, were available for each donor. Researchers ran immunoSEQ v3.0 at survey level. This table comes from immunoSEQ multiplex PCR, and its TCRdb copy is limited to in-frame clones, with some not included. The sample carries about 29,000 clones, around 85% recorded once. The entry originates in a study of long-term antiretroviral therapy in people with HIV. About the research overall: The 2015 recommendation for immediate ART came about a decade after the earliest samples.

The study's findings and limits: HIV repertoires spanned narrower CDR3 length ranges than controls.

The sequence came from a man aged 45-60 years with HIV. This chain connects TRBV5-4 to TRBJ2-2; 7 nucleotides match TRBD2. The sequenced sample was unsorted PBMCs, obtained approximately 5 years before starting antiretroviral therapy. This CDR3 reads CASSPGGSANTGELFF. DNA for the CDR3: TGTGCCAGCAGCCCGGGGGGTTCTGCGAACACCGGGGAGCTGTTTTTT.